These 16 T cell receptor beta chains originate from one sample sequenced in a study of blood T cell repertoires in COVID-19. Sequencing was performed with immunoSEQ multiplex PCR; in TCRdb, only in-frame clones are kept and a portion is missing. The sample shows about 25,000 clones, approximately 81% of them seen only once. Sequencing was carried out using peripheral blood. The receptor source for this set is a man aged 65 to 79 with acute or convalescent COVID-19.

The rearrangement links TRBV7-9 to TRBJ1-4, with 9 bases identical to TRBD1. The junction had 3 bases not matched to a gene; V was cut back by 5 bases and J by 8 bases. The CDR3 consists of 13 residues. Germline V gene data show CDR1 as SEHNR and CDR2 as FQNEAQ (reference sequence). The CDR3 DNA is TGTGCCAGCAGCCCGGGGACAGGGGAAAAACTGTTTTTT. Translation: CASSPGTGEKLFF.

This clone has just a few counts. The gene calls are TRBV27 and TRBJ1-6, with 10 bases lining up with TRBD1. The CDR3 has 16 amino acids. CDR1 MNHEY and CDR2 SMNVEV come from the germline V gene (reference sequence). Trimming took 4 bases from V and 10 from J; bases not matched to a gene: 10. The CDR3 here is CASSSTRDRGYSPLHF. The CDR3 DNA sequence: TGTGCCAGCAGTTCCACCCGGGACAGGGGCTACTCACCCCTCCACTTT.

The chain recombines TRBV9 with TRBJ2-1; tentative D call: TRBD1 (5 bases). The CDR3 extends over 14 amino acids. V was trimmed by 0 bases and J by 9 bases, leaving 13 bases between them. CDR1 and CDR2 from the germline V gene are SGDLS and YYNGEE. The CDR3 is CASSVDNSGPEQFF. The CDR3 DNA reads as TGTGCCAGCAGCGTAGACAATTCAGGGCCTGAGCAGTTCTTC.

The genes are TRBV29-1 and TRBJ2-2, with D perhaps TRBD1 (5 bases). Germline CDR1 and CDR2: SQVTM and ANQGSEA. This CDR3 has 14 residues. With 0 bases removed from V and 1 base from J, the gap between germline ends came to 6 bases. The CDR3 bases are TGCAGCGTTGAAGACACAGGGAACACCGGGGAGCTGTTTTTT. Its protein is CSVEDTGNTGELFF.

V is TRBV6-1 and J is TRBJ1-4; D not resolved. The CDR3 has 13 amino acids. Per the germline V gene, CDR1 is MNHNS and CDR2 is SASEGT. The germline V and J ends were trimmed by 3 bases and 6 bases, with 8 bases remaining between them. In DNA, the CDR3 is TGTGCCAGCAGTGACCGACAATATGAAAAACTGTTTTTT. This gives the protein CASSDRQYEKLFF.

This clone was found a few times. The chain carries TRBV2 and TRBJ1-2, with 10 bases that match TRBD1. CDR3 size: 17 residues. From germline, CDR1 is SNHLY and CDR2 FYNNEI. Trimming took 6 bases from V and 6 from J; bases not matched to a gene: 16. The CDR3 DNA is TGTGCCAGCAGCGTCCCCCGCCGTGGACAGGGGGGCGATGGCTACACCTTC. Encoded protein: CASSVPRRGQGGDGYTF.

This clone was found once. This chain joins TRBV4-1 and TRBJ1-4; 9 bases are shared with TRBD1. The CDR3 is 14 amino acids. V shed 3 bases, J shed 7 bases, and the junction held 3 bases outside the gene matches. The germline CDR1 and CDR2 sequences are MGHRA and YSYEKL. In DNA, the CDR3 is TGCGCCAGCAGCCAGGGGGGACAGGGTGAAAAACTGTTTTTT. Encoded protein: CASSQGGQGEKLFF.

This clone has only a few counts. The chain is built from TRBV15 and TRBJ1-6; 7 nucleotides align to TRBD1. Germline trimming cut 5 bases from V and 7 bases from J; bases unmatched to any gene: 5. This CDR3 contains 14 residues. Germline V gives CDR1 LNHNV, CDR2 YYDKDF (reference sequence). The CDR3 nucleotides read TGTGCCACCAGCGACAGGGTACTGAATTCACCCCTCCACTTT. Its protein product is CATSDRVLNSPLHF.

The table lists this clone with a few counts. The chain joins TRBV30 to TRBJ2-7; no clear D gene. Per the germline V gene, CDR1 is GTSNPN and CDR2 is SVGIG (reference sequence). CDR3 length: 12 residues. V lost 2 bases, J lost 2 bases, and 7 bases lay in between. The CDR3 sequence is CAWSYSTYEQYF. For the CDR3, the DNA is TGTGCCTGGAGTTACAGCACCTACGAGCAGTACTTC. The whole variable domain, filled in from reference TRBV30 and TRBJ2-7, reads SQTIHQWPATLVQPVGSPLSLECTVEGTSNPNLYWYRQAAGRGLQLLFYSVGIGQISSEVPQNLSASRPQDRQFILSSKKLLLSDSGFYLCAWSYSTYEQYFGPGTRLTVT.

This clone has just one count. The rearrangement joins TRBV3-1 (or the pseudogene TRBV3-2) to TRBJ2-5; D is possibly TRBD1 (6 bases). With 6 bases removed from V and 7 bases from J, the gap between germline ends came to 12 bases. Germline V CDR1 and CDR2: LGHDT, YNNKEL (reference sequence). The CDR3 totals 12 residues. CDR3 loop: CASSPAGVTQYF. The CDR3 DNA reads as TGTGCCAGCAGTCCGGCAGGGGTGACCCAGTACTTC.

As to this clone: One end of the junction varies from germline; a read error may be responsible. The J gene is TRBJ2-5, the V gene TRBV20-1, with TRBD1 matching over 8 bases. The CDR3 extends over 15 amino acids. From germline, CDR1 is DFQATT and CDR2 SNEGSKA (reference sequence). The DNA for the CDR3 is TGCAGTGCTAGTTCCATGGACAGGGCCCAAGGGACCCAGTACTTC. It yields the protein CSASSMDRAQGTQYF.

V gene TRBV2 combines with J gene TRBJ2-3, with 12 bases aligning to TRBD2. Losses at the gene ends were 1 base for V and 9 bases for J; bases not matched to a gene: 5. The CDR3 totals 15 residues. CDR1 is SNHLY, CDR2 FYNNEI, per germline. Here the CDR3 reads CASSEESLAGGTQYF. The CDR3 DNA follows: TGTGCCAGCAGTGAAGAAAGCCTAGCGGGGGGGACGCAGTATTTT.

This clone has only a few counts. The V and J genes are TRBV6-6 and TRBJ1-5, with D unclear. V lost 7 bases and J 3 bases, leaving 13 bases between the germline ends. This CDR3 region has 14 residues. The germline CDR1 and CDR2 sequences are MNHNY and SVGAGI (reference sequence). The CDR3 nucleotides are TGTGCCAGCACCCGGAACAGAGACAATCAGCCCCAGCATTTT. It yields the protein CASTRNRDNQPQHF.

In this sample, this clone turned up once. The rearrangement uses TRBV27 and TRBJ1-6; TRBD1 matches 10 bases. The CDR3 totals 16 residues. The germline gives CDR1 MNHEY, CDR2 SMNVEV (reference sequence). The trim removed 6 bases at V and 6 bases at J, leaving 8 bases unmatched. The CDR3 bases are TGTGCCAGCAGGGGCCGGGACAGGGGCCTTAATTCACCCCTCCACTTT. Protein sequence: CASRGRDRGLNSPLHF.

V usage is TRBV4-1 and J usage is TRBJ2-7, with 12 bases identical to TRBD1. Germline CDR1 MGHRA, CDR2 YSYEKL. This CDR3 has 17 amino acids. The ends lost 1 base at V and 1 base at J; junction bases unmatched: 5. In DNA form, the CDR3 reads TGCGCCAGCAGCCAAGCAGGGGGACAGGGGGCTTCCTACGAGCAGTACTTC. Residues: CASSQAGGQGASYEQYF.

This rearrangement joins TRBV15 to TRBJ2-7; D may be TRBD2 (5 bases). The CDR3 length is 16 residues. Germline CDR1 and CDR2: LNHNV and YYDKDF (reference sequence). Between the trimmed V and J ends, which lost 3 bases and 0 bases, there was a span of 15 bases. The CDR3 region has the DNA TGTGCCACCAGCAGGGCTCGCGGACTTAGCTCCTACGAGCAGTACTTC. Its protein product is CATSRARGLSSYEQYF. The full variable domain, completed using reference TRBV15 and TRBJ2-7, is DAMVIQNPRYQVTQFGKPVTLSCSQTLNHNVMYWYQQKSSQAPKLLFHYYDKDFNNEADTPDNFQSRRPNTSFCFLDIRSPGLGDTAMYLCATSRARGLSSYEQYFGPGTRLTVT.